These 6 T cell receptor beta chains came from one sample sequenced in a study of PD-1 and CTLA-4 blockade in melanoma. The data were produced by immunoSEQ multiplex PCR, yet TCRdb's version contains in-frame clones alone and is incomplete. Here the sample spans about 32,000 clones, roughly nine tenths being singletons. Sequencing was performed on CD8+ T cells from peripheral blood, taken from a patient given anti-PD-1 treatment. The source is a human donor with melanoma.

This sequence joins TRBV7-9 and TRBJ1-1; the D gene is possibly TRBD1 (6 bases). The CDR3 is made up of 12 amino acids. Germline CDR1 reads SEHNR; CDR2 reads FQNEAQ (reference sequence). Trimming cost V 8 bases and J 1 base, with 8 bases left between them. The CDR3 reads CASVRGNTEAFF. The CDR3, as DNA: TGTGCCAGCGTCAGGGGGAACACTGAAGCTTTCTTT.

The rearrangement uses TRBV5-1 and TRBJ1-1; 11 nucleotides align to TRBD1. The CDR3 runs 15 residues. From germline, CDR1 is SGHRS and CDR2 YFSETQ. The trim removed 5 bases at V and 2 bases at J, leaving 5 bases unmatched. The CDR3 spells CASSSDRGLNTEAFF. Written as DNA, the CDR3 is TGCGCCAGCAGTTCGGACAGGGGGCTAAACACTGAAGCTTTCTTT.

The chain links TRBV19 to TRBJ1-2; 7 nucleotides agree with TRBD1. The CDR3 consists of 17 residues. Germline-derived CDR1 and CDR2 are LNHDA and SQIVND (reference sequence). J gave up 8 bases and V 1 base, and 16 bases lay outside the gene matches. The CDR3 nucleotides read TGTGCCAGTAGTATAGTAGGGGGACAGAGCTTTCAGACCGGCTACACCTTC. It codes for CASSIVGGQSFQTGYTF.

The V and J genes are TRBV7-8 and TRBJ1-2; TRBD1 aligns across 10 bases. Germline values: CDR1 SGHVS, CDR2 FQNEAQ. The CDR3 is made up of 14 amino acids. The trim removed 5 bases at V and 8 bases at J, leaving 8 bases unmatched. The CDR3 DNA sequence: TGTGCCAGCAGCGGCCGGACAGGGGGTAGGGGCTACACCTTC. It translates to CASSGRTGGRGYTF.

The rearrangement uses TRBV27 and TRBJ2-1, with D perhaps TRBD1 (5 bases). The CDR3 has 14 residues. Germline V gene sequence: CDR1 MNHEY, CDR2 SMNVEV (reference sequence). Trimming pared 2 bases from V and 1 base from J, leaving 6 bases between. CDR3 nucleotides: TGTGCCAGCAGTTTAGCAGGGTCCTACAATGAGCAGTTCTTC. Translation: CASSLAGSYNEQFF.

The chain has TRBV11-2 and TRBJ1-5, with 9 bases matching TRBD1. The CDR3 has 15 amino acids. Trimming removed 1 base from V and 6 bases from J; junction bases left unmatched: 4. Germline V CDR1 and CDR2: SGHAT, FQNNGV. The chain's CDR3 is CASSLGTGAGQPQHF. Here the CDR3 DNA reads TGTGCCAGCAGCTTAGGGACAGGGGCAGGTCAGCCCCAGCATTTT.